These 5 T cell receptor beta chains originate from one sample sequenced in a study of T cell changes during pregnancy in multiple sclerosis. Sequencing was performed with immunoSEQ multiplex PCR; in TCRdb, only in-frame clones are kept and a portion is missing. The sample records tens of thousands of clones, roughly 91% being singletons. The sample here was peripheral blood, taken in the first trimester of pregnancy. The origin of the receptors is a female donor with multiple sclerosis, enrolled in a pregnancy study.

The chain couples TRBV28 to TRBJ2-3, with a tentative D call TRBD2 (6 bases). The CDR3 is 13 amino acids. Germline V lookup: CDR1 MDHEN, CDR2 SYDVKM. V was shortened by 2 bases and J by 4 bases, with 7 bases between the two germline ends. CDR3 loop: CASSLGGADTQYF. In DNA form, the CDR3 reads TGTGCCAGCAGTTTAGGAGGGGCAGATACGCAGTATTTT.

The V gene is TRBV27, the J gene TRBJ1-2, with 8 bases aligning to TRBD1. The CDR3 contains 13 residues. Germline values: CDR1 MNHEY, CDR2 SMNVEV (reference sequence). V was clipped by 4 bases and J by 6 bases; unmatched bases: 4. The CDR3 loop is CASSYRTGNGYTF. In DNA, the CDR3 is TGTGCCAGCAGTTACCGGACAGGGAATGGCTACACCTTC.

V is TRBV28 and J is TRBJ2-2; tentatively, D is TRBD2 (5 bases). The V end lost 6 bases, the J end lost 1 base, and 9 bases lay between the germline ends. Germline lookup yields CDR1 MDHEN and CDR2 SYDVKM. This CDR3 has 14 amino acids. DNA of the CDR3: TGTGCCAGCAGGCGGACTGTGAACACCGGGGAGCTGTTTTTT. Its protein product is CASRRTVNTGELFF.

The rearrangement links TRBV18 to TRBJ2-5; the D gene is possibly TRBD1 (5 bases). Germline V lookup: CDR1 KGHSH, CDR2 LQKENI. The CDR3 totals 17 residues. Trimming pared 1 base from V and 5 bases from J, leaving 20 bases between. CDR3 in DNA: TGTGCCAGCTCACCACTCGGCTCACAGGACCTCAGGGAGACCCAGTACTTC. The encoded protein is CASSPLGSQDLRETQYF.

CDR3 residues: CASSYGPNTGELFF. CDR3 sequence (DNA): TGTGCCAGCAGCTATGGGCCGAACACCGGGGAGCTGTTTTTT. The chain uses TRBV5-4 and TRBJ2-2; D unresolved. The CDR3 is 14 amino acids. With 3 bases removed from V and 0 bases from J, the gap between germline ends came to 6 bases. Germline-derived CDR1 and CDR2 are SGHNT and YYREEE (reference sequence).